This T cell receptor beta chain originates from a study of T cell repertoires in cytomegalovirus infection. Study information: From public TCR beta signatures came an indication of both CMV infection and matching HLA type.

As regards this clonotype: Its antigen is unidentified.

Study outcomes and limitations: CMV-specific TCR beta clonotypes restricted by HLA-C were the ones dominating the ex vivo response.

One entry per CDR3 protein, called by TCRdb with MiXCR from the reads. Of 45,000 to 55,000 distinct CDR3 sequences listed, about a fifth were seen once; the top ten hold 70% to 90%. CDR3 size: 18 residues. J lost 3 bases, V lost 6 bases, and 14 bases had no gene match. Per the germline V gene, CDR1 is SEHNR and CDR2 is FQNEAQ (reference sequence). The sequencing here drew on CD8+ T cells from cultured PBMCs, taken from culture after CMV antigen stimulation. The chain has TRBV7-9 and TRBJ2-3, with TRBD2 identical over 11 bases. This receptor was taken from a human donor in good health (CMV status not recorded). Some clones in this sample may be carry-over from other donors' samples. The CDR3 DNA is TGTGCCAGCAGAGGACACAGAGGGACTAGCGGACCGACAGATACGCAGTATTTT. Protein: CASRGHRGTSGPTDTQYF.